The T cell receptor (beta chain) under discussion was sequenced for a study of blood T cell repertoires in COVID-19. In the study overall: The United States, Italy and Spain provided the acute and convalescent COVID-19 samples.

Source study methods: The authors estimated nucleated cell counts from reference gene primer amplification. The repertoire was sequenced with immunoSEQ multiplex PCR; TCRdb's copy has only in-frame clones and lacks some. Clonal size and the V and J genes are those of that table, whereas D and trimming came from the DNA. Among approximately 170,000 clones listed, approximately 84% were seen once. Germline CDR1 SGHRS, CDR2 YFSETQ. The CDR3 is made up of 13 amino acids. Deletions cut 2 bases from V and 1 base from J, with 6 bases between. This sequence joins TRBV5-1 and TRBJ1-1; no definite D call. The origin of this receptor is a woman in her twenties or thirties who had recovered from COVID-19. The sequenced material came from PBMCs or T cells enriched from blood (not recorded which). The CDR3 DNA reads as TGCGCCAGCAGCTTAGGAGAGAACACTGAAGCTTTCTTT. Residues: CASSLGENTEAFF.